This TCR beta chain was recovered during a study of shared clonotypes between healthy human individuals. A note on this clone: The antigen remains unidentified.

TCRdb's table, derived via immunoSEQ multiplex PCR, lists solely in-frame clones and lacks some. The sample lists 950,000 to 1,100,000 clones; about four fifths were seen once. Healthy HIV-negative adults with no recent acute infections or vaccinations were recruited as donors. Adult Caucasians living in Nashville, Tennessee made up all of the donors. Study outcomes and limitations: Only blood was sampled, and tissue TCR repertoires likely differ from blood ones. A limitation of the genetic and exposure-history diversity represented arose from few donors.

Germline loops: CDR1 SGHNT, CDR2 YYREEE (reference sequence). The CDR3 is 13 residues long. V was cut by 0 bases and J by 7 bases, with 8 bases left in between. V usage is TRBV5-4 and J usage is TRBJ2-4; possibly TRBD1 or TRBD2 for D (5 bases each). This TCR derives from a man between 18 and 35 years old in good health. Some clones in this sample may be carry-over from other donors' samples. Sequenced input: memory CD4+ T cells from PBMCs. Subset described: CD45RA-negative fraction. CDR3: CASSLARDNIQYF. CDR3 DNA sequence: TGTGCCAGCAGCTTGGCCAGGGACAACATTCAGTACTTC.